The present T cell receptor beta chain was sequenced within a study of CD8 T cells in ankylosing spondylitis. Quantitative 5'-RACE with molecular barcodes was used to make the TCR beta libraries. Using its own MiXCR run on the 5' RACE reads, TCRdb lists one record per CDR3 protein. The sample holds 470,000 or so distinct CDR3 sequences; 25% to 30% are singletons and the top ten take about 0.9%. About this clonotype: Its antigen is undetermined.

Notes on the study in general: Relatively rare in peripheral blood, disease-linked clones were also CD8+. From matched ankylosing spondylitis synovial fluid, disease-linked clones were reportedly recovered at significantly enriched levels. Earlier studies detected some motif variants in reactive arthritis synovial fluid and blood. Among TCR beta sequences, a motif of several highly homologous variants appeared characteristic of ankylosing spondylitis blood.

The J segment lost 5 bases and the V segment lost 4 bases, leaving 5 bases of the junction unmatched. Germline V gives CDR1 DFQATT, CDR2 SNEGSKA (reference sequence). CDR3 length: 13 amino acids. The specimen was blood, either unsorted or a sorted T cell fraction (not recorded which). This receptor was obtained from a male donor with ankylosing spondylitis. The chain recombines TRBV20-1 with TRBJ1-5, with TRBD1 matching over 7 bases. The DNA of the CDR3 is TGCAGTGCTACAACAGGGGCCTATCAGCCCCAGCATTTT. Residues: CSATTGAYQPQHF.